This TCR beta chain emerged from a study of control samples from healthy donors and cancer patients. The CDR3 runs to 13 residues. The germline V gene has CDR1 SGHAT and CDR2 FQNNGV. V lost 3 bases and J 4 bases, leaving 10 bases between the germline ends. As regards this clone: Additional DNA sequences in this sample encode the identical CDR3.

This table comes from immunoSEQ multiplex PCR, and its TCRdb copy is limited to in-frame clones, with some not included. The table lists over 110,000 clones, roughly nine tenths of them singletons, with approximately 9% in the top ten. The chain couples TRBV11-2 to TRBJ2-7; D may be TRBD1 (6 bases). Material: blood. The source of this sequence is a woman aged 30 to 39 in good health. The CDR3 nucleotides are TGTGCCAGCAGCTTCGGCCAGGGGTACGAGCAGTACTTC. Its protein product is CASSFGQGYEQYF. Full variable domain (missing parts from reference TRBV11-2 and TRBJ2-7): EAGVAQSPRYKIIEKRQSVAFWCNPISGHATLYWYQQILGQGPKLLIQFQNNGVVDDSQLPKDRFSAERLKGVDSTLKIQPAKLEDSAVYLCASSFGQGYEQYFGPGTRLTVT.